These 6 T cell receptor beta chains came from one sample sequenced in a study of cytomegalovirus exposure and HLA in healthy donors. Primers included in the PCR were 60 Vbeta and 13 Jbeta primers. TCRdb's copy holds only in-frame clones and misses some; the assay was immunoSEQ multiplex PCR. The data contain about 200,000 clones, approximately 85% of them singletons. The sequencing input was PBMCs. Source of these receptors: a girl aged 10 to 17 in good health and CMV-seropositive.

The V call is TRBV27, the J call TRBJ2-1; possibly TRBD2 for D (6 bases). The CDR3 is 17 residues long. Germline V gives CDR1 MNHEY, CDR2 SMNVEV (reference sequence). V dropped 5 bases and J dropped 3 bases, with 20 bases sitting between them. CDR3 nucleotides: TGTGCCAGCAGTCTAAGTTTAGCGGTGGCCGTCTACAATGAGCAGTTCTTC. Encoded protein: CASSLSLAVAVYNEQFF.

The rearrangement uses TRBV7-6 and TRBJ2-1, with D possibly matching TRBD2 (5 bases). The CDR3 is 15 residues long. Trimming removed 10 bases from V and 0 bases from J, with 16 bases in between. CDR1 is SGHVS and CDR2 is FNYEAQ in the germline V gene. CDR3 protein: CATAQAASSYNEQFF. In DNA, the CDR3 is TGTGCCACTGCCCAAGCGGCGAGCTCCTACAATGAGCAGTTCTTC.

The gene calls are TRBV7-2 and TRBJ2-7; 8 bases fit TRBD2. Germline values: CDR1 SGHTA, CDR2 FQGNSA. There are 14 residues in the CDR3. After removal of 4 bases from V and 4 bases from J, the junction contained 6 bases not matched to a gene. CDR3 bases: TGTGCCAGCAGCTACGGGGGGGCCACGTACGAGCAGTACTTC. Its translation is CASSYGGATYEQYF. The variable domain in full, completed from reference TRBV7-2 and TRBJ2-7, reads GAGVSQSPSNKVTEKGKDVELRCDPISGHTALYWYRQSLGQGLEFLIYFQGNSAPDKSGLPSDRFSAERTGGSVSTLTIQRTQQEDSAVYLCASSYGGATYEQYFGPGTRLTVT.

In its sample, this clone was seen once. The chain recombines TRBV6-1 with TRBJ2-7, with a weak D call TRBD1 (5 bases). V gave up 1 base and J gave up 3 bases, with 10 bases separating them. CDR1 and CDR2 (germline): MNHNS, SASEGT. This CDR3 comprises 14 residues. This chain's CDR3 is CASSEVPGRYEQYF. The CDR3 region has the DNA TGTGCCAGCAGTGAAGTCCCAGGGCGCTACGAGCAGTACTTC.

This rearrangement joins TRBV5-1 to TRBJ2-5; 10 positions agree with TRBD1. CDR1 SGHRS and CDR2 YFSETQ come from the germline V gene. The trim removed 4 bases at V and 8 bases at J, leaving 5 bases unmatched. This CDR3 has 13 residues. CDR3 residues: CASSLGQGETQYF. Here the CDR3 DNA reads TGCGCCAGCAGCCTCGGACAGGGGGAAACCCAGTACTTC. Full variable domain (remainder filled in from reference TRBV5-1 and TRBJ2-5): KAGVTQTPRYLIKTRGQQVTLSCSPISGHRSVSWYQQTPGQGLQFLFEYFSETQRNKGNFPGRFSGRQFSNSRSEMNVSTLELGDSALYLCASSLGQGETQYFGPGTRLLVL.

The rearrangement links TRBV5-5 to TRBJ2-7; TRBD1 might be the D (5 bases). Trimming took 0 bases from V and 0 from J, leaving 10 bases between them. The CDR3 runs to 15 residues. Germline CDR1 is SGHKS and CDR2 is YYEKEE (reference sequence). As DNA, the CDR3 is TGTGCCAGCAGCTTGGGGGGCTTCAGCTCCTACGAGCAGTACTTC. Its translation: CASSLGGFSSYEQYF.